These 3 T cell receptor beta chains came from one sample sequenced in a study of control samples from healthy donors and cancer patients (dated by TCRdb to 2018 to 2020). The library was prepared using the immunoSEQ multiplex PCR assay. TCRdb took over this immuneACCESS table, retaining in-frame rearrangements with V and J assigned. Such tables are incomplete; in checked studies, under half of the missing clones stem from an unresolved V gene, and the remainder is unexplained. This sample comprises around 140,000 clones, under 90% of them detected only once. The ten largest make up approximately 8% of the sample. What was sequenced was PBMCs. All receptors derive from a man aged 45-65 years with head and neck cancer.

The chain links TRBV10-3 to TRBJ2-5; a weak D match, TRBD2 (6 bases). The length of the CDR3 is 13 residues. Trimming took off 3 bases at V and 8 bases at J, with 13 bases between the two ends. Germline V gives CDR1 ENHRY, CDR2 SYGVKD. CDR3: CAISEVGGETQYF. CDR3 nucleotide sequence: TGTGCCATCAGTGAAGTGGGGGGTGAAACCCAGTACTTC.

This sequence joins TRBV11-2 and TRBJ2-7; 10 positions agree with TRBD2. The CDR3 spans 16 residues. Trimming took 1 base from V and 3 from J; bases not matched to a gene: 6. Looked up from germline, CDR1 is SGHAT and CDR2 is FQNNGV. CDR3 DNA sequence: TGTGCCAGCAGCTTAGTGTGGCTAGCGGGGGACTACGAGCAGTACTTC. Protein sequence: CASSLVWLAGDYEQYF.

The V gene is TRBV11-2, the J gene TRBJ1-3, with 7 bases aligning to TRBD1. The CDR3 covers 14 residues. In germline, CDR1 is SGHAT, CDR2 FQNNGV. V trimming: 5 bases; J trimming: 4 bases; junction bases outside the gene matches: 5. CDR3 protein: CASSLTGTGNTIYF. CDR3 DNA sequence: TGTGCCAGCAGCCTGACAGGGACCGGAAACACCATATATTTT.